This T cell receptor beta chain originates from a study of Tregs in tolerant kidney transplant recipients. Study-wide findings and caveats: Donor-specific Treg expansion exceeded global Treg expansion in tolerant patients, suggesting antigen drive.

The protocol was immunoSEQ multiplex PCR, while the TCRdb copy is restricted to in-frame clones and leaves out a portion. The sample has tens of thousands of clones, roughly 89% seen once. For this clone: No antigen is known for it.

The CDR3 spans 16 residues. Germline V gene sequence: CDR1 MNHEY, CDR2 SVGAGI. With V trimmed by 4 bases and J by 5 bases, 6 bases remained unmatched. The clonotype was recovered from a human donor who received a combined kidney and bone marrow transplant. The chain has TRBV6-5 and TRBJ2-1, with 12 nucleotides matching TRBD2. The source was CD4+ T cells from blood, collected before the transplant. Here the CDR3 DNA reads TGTGCCAGCAGTTTCCTGACTAGCGGGGGCCACAATGAGCAGTTCTTC. Residues: CASSFLTSGGHNEQFF.